This T cell receptor (beta chain) is from a study of human T cells and chemical hapten exposure (dated by TCRdb to the early 2020s). Regarding the study in general: For sensitization, 2% DPC in acetone was applied to a 2 cm by 2 cm area of upper inner arm skin. Patients additionally received weekly therapeutic DPC doses to the scalp throughout the roughly 23-week study period. Patch testing was performed on the upper back with Finn chambers containing 0.01% DPC, and the patch tests were scored after 6 days according to International Contact Dermatitis Research Group standards. The patient cohort, mostly female, included alopecia areata with under or over 50% scalp involvement, alopecia totalis and alopecia universalis. Libraries were combined into a pool for sequencing, and differences in TCR yield between samples came mainly from small differences in library volumes within the pool. Peripheral blood TCR repertoire changes were tracked in vivo in alopecia patients during primary and secondary sensitization to the hapten diphenylcyclopropenone (DPC). Blood samples were taken from patients before sensitization (week 0) and at 2, 6 and about 24 weeks after DPC sensitization. Blood for TCR sequencing was provided by twenty-nine alopecia patients at one to four time points (pre-sensitization, 2, 6 and 24 weeks). The paper as a whole reports these results and caveats: DPC sensitization did not change the number of TCRs with a frequency above 1 in 1000, and there was no evidence of changes in global repertoire structure. A positive correlation was found between the number of PT1 expanded TCRs and patch test score, with significance reached at thresholds 8, 16 and 32 but not 4. All patients had alopecia, a presumed autoimmune disease, so their immune response might differ from that of healthy individuals. After repeated subsampling, the strength of the expansion versus patch-test correlation and the threshold at which it became significant changed. Significantly more large CDR3 similarity clusters were formed by expanded TCRs than by pre-sensitization or healthy control sets, consistent with antigen-driven responses.

Interpreted using the paper, the time point label stands for: pre-sensitization, week 0. According to the study, the label for this sample's treatment or condition signals: therapeutic diphenylcyclopropenone sensitization with weekly scalp DPC. At every patch-test visit, the blood draw took place before the patch test was put on. Patients were considered eligible if aged 18 to 70, diagnosed with alopecia and deemed suitable for DPC therapy, and patients were excluded if pregnant. Total RNA was extracted from unfractionated whole blood collected in Tempus Blood RNA tubes. CDR1 and CDR2 are read off the germline V gene (reference sequence) as DFQATT and SNEGSKA. From the cysteine up to the phenylalanine, the CDR3 has a length of 14 residues. Of the read, only the CDR3 DNA is kept; its 42 bases are in frame from base 1. V has 3 bases trimmed and J has 3 bases trimmed; junction bases matching no gene number 6.

Preparation of the library involved RACE. TCRdb lists the instrument as NextSeq 500. During library preparation, unique molecular identifiers were attached to individual cDNA molecules so that TCRs could be counted in a quantitative, reproducible way. From each blood RNA sample, both TCR alpha and TCR beta chains were sequenced. As for how the authors treated the data: Samples had a median of roughly 98,000 TCRs, with a range from about 23,224 to 750,000. V, J and CDR3 annotation of the TCR reads was carried out using the Decombinator software suite. To make PS versus PT1 abundance plots, every sample was subsampled to the same number of TCRs (28,000). TCRs were defined as expanded if absent before sensitization and observed at least eight times at the 2-week time point. In TCRdb, the public reads were trimmed at Q25 with fastp and aligned with MiXCR, with productive beta chains retained. Each record represents a unique CDR3 protein, reported with the most common genes and DNA among its rows. TCRdb, not the original authors, processed these V and J calls. The sample has more than 300,000 distinct CDR3 sequences on record, approximately 5.1% of them singletons. The ten top clones hold 2.6% of the sample.

On this clonotype itself: It lacks a known antigen. Within one base of it there is no much larger clone, and no base qualities were kept.

Here the sequenced sample was whole blood, taken in connection with sensitization to the hapten diphenylcyclopropenone (DPC). The TCR originated in a woman between 50 and 59 years old with alopecia areata. Some clones in this sample may be carry-over from other donors' samples. In this chain, TRBV20-1 is recombined with TRBJ2-7; 9 bases in the middle match TRBD1. Read as DNA, the sequence is TGCAGTGCTAGCCCCGGGACAGGGTACTACGAGCAGTACTTC. Its translation reads: CSASPGTGYYEQYF.